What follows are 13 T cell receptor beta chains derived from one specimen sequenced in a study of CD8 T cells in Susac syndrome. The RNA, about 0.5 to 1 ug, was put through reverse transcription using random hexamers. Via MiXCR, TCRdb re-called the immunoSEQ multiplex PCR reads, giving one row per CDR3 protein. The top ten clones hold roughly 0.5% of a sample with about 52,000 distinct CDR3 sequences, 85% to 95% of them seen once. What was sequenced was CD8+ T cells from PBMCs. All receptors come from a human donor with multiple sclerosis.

CDR3 nucleotide sequence: TGTGCCAGCAGCGGACCCCGGGACTTGGATACGCAGTATTTT. Translation: CASSGPRDLDTQYF. The chain joins TRBV7-9 to TRBJ2-3; weak D call: TRBD2 (6 bases). The V gene lost 5 bases and the J gene lost 6 bases, with 15 bases spanning the gap. Germline assignment: CDR1 SEHNR and CDR2 FQNEAQ (reference sequence). The CDR3 extends over 14 amino acids.

The DNA of the CDR3 is TGTGCCAGCAGCCAAGAAGCCCCGAACACCGGGGAGCTGTTTTTT. Its protein is CASSQEAPNTGELFF. The rearrangement links TRBV4-2 to TRBJ2-2, with D uncertain. Germline CDR1 is LGHNA and CDR2 is YNFKEQ. The CDR3 length is 15 residues. V lost 0 bases and J lost 0, with 5 bases in between.

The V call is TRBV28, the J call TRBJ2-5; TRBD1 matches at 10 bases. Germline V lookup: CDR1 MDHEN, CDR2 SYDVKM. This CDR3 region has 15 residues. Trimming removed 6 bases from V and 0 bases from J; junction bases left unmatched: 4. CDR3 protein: CASRGTGAYQETQYF. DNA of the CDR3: TGTGCCAGCAGAGGGACAGGGGCCTACCAAGAGACCCAGTACTTC.

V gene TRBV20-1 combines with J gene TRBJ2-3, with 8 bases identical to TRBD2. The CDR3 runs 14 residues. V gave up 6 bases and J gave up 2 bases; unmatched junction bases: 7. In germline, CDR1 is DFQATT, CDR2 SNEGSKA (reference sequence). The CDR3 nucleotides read TGCAGTGCCAGGCCGGGGGGGATCACAGATACGCAGTATTTT. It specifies CSARPGGITDTQYF.

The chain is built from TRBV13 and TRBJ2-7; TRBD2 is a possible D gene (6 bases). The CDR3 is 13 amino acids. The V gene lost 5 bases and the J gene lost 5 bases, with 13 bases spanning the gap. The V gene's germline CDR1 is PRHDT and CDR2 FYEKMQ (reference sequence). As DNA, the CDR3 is TGTGCCAGCAGCGGCGGGGTAGTCGACGAGCAGTACTTC. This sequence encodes CASSGGVVDEQYF.

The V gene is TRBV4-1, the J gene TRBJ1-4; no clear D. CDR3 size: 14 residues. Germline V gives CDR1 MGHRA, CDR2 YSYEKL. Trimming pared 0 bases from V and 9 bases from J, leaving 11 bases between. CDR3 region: CASSQDRGGKKLFF. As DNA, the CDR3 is TGCGCCAGCAGCCAAGATCGAGGTGGGAAAAAACTGTTTTTT.

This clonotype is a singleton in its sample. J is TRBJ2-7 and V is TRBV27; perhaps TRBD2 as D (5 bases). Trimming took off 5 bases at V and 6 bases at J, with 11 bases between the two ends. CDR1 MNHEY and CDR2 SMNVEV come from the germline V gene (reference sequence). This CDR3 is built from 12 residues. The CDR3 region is CASSVGLGEQYF. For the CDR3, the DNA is TGTGCCAGCAGTGTAGGACTGGGCGAGCAGTACTTC.

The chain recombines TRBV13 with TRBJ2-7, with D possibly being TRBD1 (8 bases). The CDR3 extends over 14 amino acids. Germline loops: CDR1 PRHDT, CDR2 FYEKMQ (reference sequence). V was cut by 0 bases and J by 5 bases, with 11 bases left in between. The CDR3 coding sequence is TGTGCCAGCAGCTTAGGACAGGGGGGGAACGAGCAGTACTTC. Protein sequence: CASSLGQGGNEQYF. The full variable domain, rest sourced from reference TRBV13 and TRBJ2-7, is AAGVIQSPRHLIKEKRETATLKCYPIPRHDTVYWYQQGPGQDPQFLISFYEKMQSDKGSIPDRFSAQQFSDYHSELNMSSLELGDSALYFCASSLGQGGNEQYFGPGTRLTVT.

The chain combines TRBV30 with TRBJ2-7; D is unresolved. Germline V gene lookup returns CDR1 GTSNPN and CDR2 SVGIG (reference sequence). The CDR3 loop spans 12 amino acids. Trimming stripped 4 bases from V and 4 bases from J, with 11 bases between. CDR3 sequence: CAWIGSPYEQYF. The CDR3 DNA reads TGTGCCTGGATAGGCTCGCCGTACGAGCAGTACTTC.

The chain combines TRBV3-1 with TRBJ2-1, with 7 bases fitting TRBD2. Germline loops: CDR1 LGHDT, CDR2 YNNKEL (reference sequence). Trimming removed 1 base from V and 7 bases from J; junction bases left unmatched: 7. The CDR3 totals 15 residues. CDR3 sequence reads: CASSQVWGGNNEQFF. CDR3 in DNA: TGTGCCAGCAGCCAAGTCTGGGGGGGAAATAATGAGCAGTTCTTC.

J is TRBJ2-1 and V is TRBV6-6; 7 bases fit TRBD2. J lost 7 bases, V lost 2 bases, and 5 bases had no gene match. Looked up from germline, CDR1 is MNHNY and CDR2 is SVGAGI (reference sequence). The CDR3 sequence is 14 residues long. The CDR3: CASSYGTNTNEQFF. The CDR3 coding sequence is TGTGCCAGCAGTTACGGGACTAATACTAATGAGCAGTTCTTC.

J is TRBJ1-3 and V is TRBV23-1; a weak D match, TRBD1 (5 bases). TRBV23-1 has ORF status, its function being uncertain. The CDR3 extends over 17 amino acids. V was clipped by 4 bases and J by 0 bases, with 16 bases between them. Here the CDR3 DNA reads TGCGCCAGCAGTCGGGGCCTTGGGGCGCTCTCTGGAAACACCATATATTTT. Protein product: CASSRGLGALSGNTIYF.

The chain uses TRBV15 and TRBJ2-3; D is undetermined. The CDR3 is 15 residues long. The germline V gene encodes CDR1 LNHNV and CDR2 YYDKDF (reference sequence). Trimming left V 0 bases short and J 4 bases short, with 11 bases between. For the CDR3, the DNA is TGTGCCACCAGCAGAGAAGAAGGTTTGCCAGATACGCAGTATTTT. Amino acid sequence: CATSREEGLPDTQYF. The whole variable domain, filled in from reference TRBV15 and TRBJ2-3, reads DAMVIQNPRYQVTQFGKPVTLSCSQTLNHNVMYWYQQKSSQAPKLLFHYYDKDFNNEADTPDNFQSRRPNTSFCFLDIRSPGLGDTAMYLCATSREEGLPDTQYFGPGTRLTVL.